Following are 26 T cell receptor beta chains from one sample sequenced in a study of blood T cell repertoires in COVID-19. Produced via immunoSEQ multiplex PCR; TCRdb's table is partial and in-frame only. The repertoire holds some 87,000 clones, over 70% seen once, with about 23% in the top ten. The source material was peripheral blood. Every receptor here comes from a man older than 75 with active or convalescent COVID-19.

This chain links TRBV11-2 with TRBJ2-5; TRBD2 matches 11 bases. Germline CDR1 and CDR2: SGHAT and FQNNGV. This CDR3 comprises 16 residues. V lost 0 bases to trimming and J lost 9 bases; unmatched junction nucleotides: 9. The DNA of the CDR3 is TGTGCCAGCAGCTTAGATCCCCCAGCTAGCGGGGGGTCCCAGTACTTC. This sequence encodes CASSLDPPASGGSQYF.

The V and J genes are TRBV14 and TRBJ2-7, with 8 bases lining up with TRBD1. CDR1 is SGHDN, CDR2 FVKESK, per germline. The CDR3 runs 14 residues. V was pared by 4 bases and J by 2 bases, with 4 bases of the junction left unmatched. This chain's CDR3 is CASSLRQGTYEQYF. The CDR3, as DNA: TGTGCCAGCAGCCTCCGACAGGGGACCTACGAGCAGTACTTC.

The rearrangement links TRBV5-1 to TRBJ2-3; no clear D. V lost 4 bases and J lost 1, with 13 bases in between. The CDR3 runs to 15 residues. Germline CDR1 reads SGHRS; CDR2 reads YFSETQ. Here the CDR3 DNA reads TGCGCCAGCAGCCCCACGGTTTACCGCACAGATACGCAGTATTTT. Protein sequence: CASSPTVYRTDTQYF.

The rearrangement joins TRBV27 to TRBJ2-7; D is possibly TRBD1 (6 bases). Trimming removed 2 bases at V and 5 bases at J, with 10 bases between. The CDR3 is 13 residues long. Germline CDR1 reads MNHEY; CDR2 reads SMNVEV (reference sequence). This CDR3 is CASSLADRNEQYF. CDR3 DNA sequence: TGTGCCAGCAGTTTAGCCGACAGGAACGAGCAGTACTTC.

The gene calls are TRBV6-1 and TRBJ1-2; 7 bases map to TRBD1. The CDR3 length is 14 residues. Germline CDR1 and CDR2: MNHNS and SASEGT. Trimming at V came to 3 bases and at J to 14 bases, leaving 15 bases not matched to a gene. The CDR3 nucleotides are TGTGCCAGCAGTGACGGTTTTCGACAGGGCGAGGGTACCTTC. Translated: CASSDGFRQGEGTF.

The genes are TRBV3-1 (or the pseudogene TRBV3-2) and TRBJ1-6; TRBD1 matches 8 bases. CDR1 is LGHDT, CDR2 YNNKEL, per germline (reference sequence). Germline trimming cut 3 bases from V and 10 bases from J; bases unmatched to any gene: 2. This CDR3 has 13 residues. The CDR3 coding sequence is TGTGCCAGCAGCCAGACAGGGGAATCACCCCTCCACTTT. Protein: CASSQTGESPLHF.

The rearrangement joins TRBV11-3 to TRBJ2-1; D possibly corresponds to TRBD2 (5 bases). The CDR3 runs 15 residues. The germline V gene encodes CDR1 SGHNT and CDR2 YENEEA. V lost 1 base and J 6 bases, leaving 13 bases between the germline ends. The CDR3 DNA is TGTGCCAGCAGCTTAGTTTCCGGGGTGGGCAATGAGCAGTTCTTC. This encodes CASSLVSGVGNEQFF.

CDR3 nucleotide sequence: TGTGCCAGCAGCTCAATTCGGGAGACCCAGTACTTC. Amino acid sequence: CASSSIRETQYF. The V and J genes are TRBV11-2 and TRBJ2-5; D is unclear. The CDR3 totals 12 residues. The V end was cut by 4 bases, the J end by 5 bases, with 8 bases between. Germline V gives CDR1 SGHAT, CDR2 FQNNGV.

The gene calls are TRBV5-6 and TRBJ1-2; TRBD1 is a possible D gene (5 bases). Germline CDR1 SGHDT, CDR2 YYEEEE. Deletions cut 4 bases from V and 8 bases from J, with 15 bases between. CDR3 length equals 13 residues. This CDR3 is CASSEKGYSGYTF. The CDR3 DNA reads as TGTGCCAGCAGCGAGAAGGGGTACAGCGGCTACACCTTC.

The gene calls are TRBV5-1 and TRBJ2-1, with TRBD2 identical over 10 bases. The germline V gene has CDR1 SGHRS and CDR2 YFSETQ. CDR3 length: 16 residues. The trim removed 3 bases at V and 1 base at J, leaving 4 bases unmatched. CDR3 sequence reads: CASSSIAGGSYNEQFF. In DNA form, the CDR3 reads TGCGCCAGCAGCTCGATAGCGGGGGGATCCTACAATGAGCAGTTCTTC.

The genes are TRBV28 and TRBJ2-7; D perhaps matches TRBD1 (6 bases). There are 15 residues in the CDR3. Trimming shortened V by 7 bases and J by 2 bases, and 18 bases separated the two germline ends. Per germline, CDR1 MDHEN and CDR2 SYDVKM. This CDR3 reads CASMGQGMGTYEQYF. The CDR3 region has the DNA TGTGCCAGCATGGGGCAGGGGATGGGGACCTACGAGCAGTACTTC.

The CDR3 protein is CASRRDGGTDTQYF. The CDR3 DNA follows: TGCGCCAGCAGGAGGGATGGCGGCACAGATACGCAGTATTTT. The chain has TRBV5-1 and TRBJ2-3; tentative D call: TRBD2 (5 bases). This CDR3 is 14 amino acids long. Trimming left V 5 bases short and J 1 base short, with 11 bases between. Germline V gene sequence: CDR1 SGHRS, CDR2 YFSETQ.

The rearrangement uses TRBV5-4 and TRBJ2-3, with 10 bases matching TRBD2. V trimming: 3 bases; J trimming: 4 bases; junction bases outside the gene matches: 5. Germline V gene sequence: CDR1 SGHNT, CDR2 YYREEE (reference sequence). The CDR3 contains 15 residues. The CDR3 DNA reads TGTGCCAGCAGCTCCAAAGCGGGGGGGCCAGATACGCAGTATTTT. Translation gives CASSSKAGGPDTQYF.

The chain is built from TRBV3-1 (or the pseudogene TRBV3-2) and TRBJ2-3, with 10 bases matching TRBD2. V was pared by 2 bases and J by 5 bases, with 10 bases of the junction left unmatched. This CDR3 has 17 residues. Germline V gives CDR1 LGHDT, CDR2 YNNKEL (reference sequence). The CDR3 here is CASSQSSLAGAKDTQYF. CDR3 coding DNA: TGTGCCAGCAGCCAAAGTTCTCTAGCGGGGGCCAAAGATACGCAGTATTTT.

The CDR3 region is CASSLDFQETQYF. The CDR3 nucleotides are TGTGCCAGCAGCTTGGACTTTCAAGAGACCCAGTACTTC. The rearrangement links TRBV5-8 to TRBJ2-5, with D uncertain. V was pared by 0 bases and J by 2 bases, with 5 bases between. The CDR3 spans 13 residues. Germline V CDR1 and CDR2: SGHTS, YDEGEE.

The chain employs TRBV7-8 and TRBJ2-7, with a possible D match to TRBD1 (5 bases). CDR3 length equals 15 residues. V dropped 5 bases and J dropped 3 bases, with 17 bases sitting between them. The germline V gene has CDR1 SGHVS and CDR2 FQNEAQ. DNA for the CDR3: TGTGCCAGCAGCACGGACACCATTAGCAACTACGAGCAGTACTTC. Translation gives CASSTDTISNYEQYF.

The chain carries TRBV5-4 and TRBJ2-7, with D maybe TRBD2 (7 bases). The CDR3 is made up of 13 amino acids. Germline V gene sequence: CDR1 SGHNT, CDR2 YYREEE (reference sequence). Between the trimmed V and J ends, which lost 1 base and 5 bases, there was a span of 10 bases. The CDR3 DNA reads as TGTGCCAGCAGCTTGAGGGGGGGCGACGAGCAGTACTTC. Translated, it gives CASSLRGGDEQYF.

V is TRBV2 and J is TRBJ1-1, with 10 nucleotides matching TRBD1. This CDR3 comprises 14 residues. Germline lookup yields CDR1 SNHLY and CDR2 FYNNEI. J lost 5 bases, V lost 2 bases, and 2 bases had no gene match. CDR3 sequence reads: CASSEWGQGTEAFF. CDR3 in DNA: TGTGCCAGCAGTGAATGGGGACAGGGGACTGAAGCTTTCTTT.

This clone was recorded a few times. The chain carries TRBV5-5 and TRBJ2-5, with D possibly matching TRBD2 (5 bases). V was pared by 0 bases and J by 5 bases, with 14 bases between. The CDR3 sequence is 15 residues long. Per the germline V gene, CDR1 is SGHKS and CDR2 is YYEKEE (reference sequence). This chain's CDR3 is CASSLAGMVGETQYF. The DNA of the CDR3 is TGTGCCAGCAGCTTGGCGGGGATGGTAGGGGAGACCCAGTACTTC.

This chain joins TRBV2 and TRBJ1-5; possible D gene TRBD1, 5 bases. The CDR3 consists of 14 residues. Germline CDR1 SNHLY, CDR2 FYNNEI. V was shortened by 6 bases and J by 0 bases, with 9 bases between the two germline ends. CDR3 DNA sequence: TGTGCCAGCAGAGGGGACTCTAGCAATCAGCCCCAGCATTTT. Its protein is CASRGDSSNQPQHF.

This chain connects TRBV29-1 to TRBJ1-1, with D maybe TRBD1 (5 bases). The CDR3 runs 13 residues. Germline lookup yields CDR1 SQVTM and CDR2 ANQGSEA. V was clipped by 0 bases and J by 5 bases, with 10 bases between them. The CDR3 nucleotides are TGCAGCGTTGAAGATTCTCAGGGAACTGAAGCTTTCTTT. It codes for CSVEDSQGTEAFF.

J is TRBJ1-1 and V is TRBV7-9; D might be TRBD1 (6 bases). This CDR3 is 14 amino acids long. The V gene's germline CDR1 is SEHNR and CDR2 FQNEAQ (reference sequence). Trimming left V 1 base short and J 4 bases short, with 10 bases between. The CDR3 sequence is CASSLGGLGTEAFF. Here the CDR3 DNA reads TGTGCCAGCAGCTTAGGGGGGCTGGGCACTGAAGCTTTCTTT.

The CDR3 DNA is TGTGCCAGCAGTGAATGGTCGGATGCAGGTGTTCCCCGCTACACCTTC. Translated: CASSEWSDAGVPRYTF. V usage is TRBV25-1 and J usage is TRBJ1-2; D unclear. The CDR3 runs 16 residues. The V end lost 1 base, the J end lost 9 bases, and 21 bases lay between the germline ends. Germline V gene sequence: CDR1 MGHDK, CDR2 SYGVNS.

The rearrangement links TRBV19 to TRBJ2-3, with D perhaps TRBD2 (5 bases). From germline, CDR1 is LNHDA and CDR2 SQIVND (reference sequence). CDR3 size: 14 residues. V gave up 5 bases and J gave up 4 bases, with 13 bases separating them. Written as DNA, the CDR3 is TGTGCCAGTAGTGGTAGCGTTAGCTCAGATACGCAGTATTTT. Translated: CASSGSVSSDTQYF.

The chain employs TRBV11-3 and TRBJ2-1, with 7 bases identical to TRBD1. Germline V gene lookup returns CDR1 SGHNT and CDR2 YENEEA. The junction had 8 bases not matched to a gene; V was cut back by 4 bases and J by 5 bases. The CDR3 spans 15 residues. CDR3 residues: CASSSRTGSNNEQFF. CDR3 bases: TGTGCCAGCAGCTCCAGGACAGGATCAAACAATGAGCAGTTCTTC.

This clone has only a few counts. V usage is TRBV10-1 and J usage is TRBJ2-2; no clear D gene. Germline V gene lookup returns CDR1 WNHNN and CDR2 SYGVQD (reference sequence). The CDR3 covers 13 residues. V lost 6 bases and J 7 bases, leaving 12 bases between the germline ends. The CDR3 DNA reads as TGCGCCAGCAGACTCTCAGGATTCGGGGAGCTGTTTTTT. Translated: CASRLSGFGELFF.